A selection of T cell receptor beta chains follows, all from one sample in a study of preoperative IRX-2 immunotherapy in early breast cancer. TCRdb keeps only in-frame clones here, not all; method: immunoSEQ multiplex PCR. The data hold about 13,000 clones, with about nine tenths observed a single time. This material was acquired from a patient treated with IRX-2 immunotherapy. These receptors were taken from a human donor with breast cancer. CDR3s include the opening cysteine and the closing phenylalanine or tryptophan. The D gene is left open where the match is weak. Size values are once, few and many counts, or a class for expanded clones, and some rows have none.

V gene	J gene	clone size	D gene	CDR3 DNA	CDR3 protein
TRBV7-8	TRBJ1-1	-	-	TGTGCCAGCAGCTTAGTCCTCAACCTGGACCGGAGGACTGAAGCTTTCTTT	CASSLVLNLDRRTEAFF
TRBV18	TRBJ1-1	-	-	TGTGCCAGCTCACCGGGCGTTGGGGTGGCAGACGAGTTT	CASSPGVGVADEF
TRBV19	TRBJ2-6	-	-	TGTGCCAGAAAGCGGGGGGTGGGGGACAGGGGTTTATCTGGGGCCAACGTCCTGACTTTC	CARKRGVGDRGLSGANVLTF
TRBV5-4	TRBJ2-3	-	-	TGTGCCAGCAGCTGGGATCCGGCCGGGGCTGGCACAGATACGCAGTATTTT	CASSWDPAGAGTDTQYF
TRBV2	TRBJ2-2	-	-	TGTGCCAGCAGGTGGCAAGGGACCGGGGAGCTGTTTTTT	CASRWQGTGELFF
TRBV29-1	TRBJ1-2	-	TRBD1	TGCAGCGTTGGGACAGGATCAGGGTATGGCTACACCTTC	CSVGTGSGYGYTF
TRBV19	TRBJ1-5	once	TRBD1	TGTGCCAGTAGTACCCGACAGGGGGGCAATCAGCCCCAGCATTTT	CASSTRQGGNQPQHF
TRBV7-5	TRBJ1-6	-	-	TGTGTCAGAAGCGACCGGGACAGGGACTATAATTCACCCCTCCACTTT	CVRSDRDRDYNSPLHF
TRBV5-6	TRBJ1-5	-	-	TGTGCCAGCAGCTTGGGCAGCTTTAATCAGCCCCAGCATTTT	CASSLGSFNQPQHF
TRBV30	TRBJ1-6	-	-	TGTGCCTGGAGTGTAGGGCAGGGTGGTTCCTATAATTCACCCCTCCACTTT	CAWSVGQGGSYNSPLHF
TRBV18	TRBJ1-2	-	-	TGTGCCAGCTCACCACAGTCGGAGGGGCGGCACTATGGCTACACCTTC	CASSPQSEGRHYGYTF
TRBV9	TRBJ2-1	-	TRBD2	TGTGCCAGCAGCGTAAGCGGGGGGTGGTACAATGAGCAGTTCTTC	CASSVSGGWYNEQFF
TRBV4-2	TRBJ2-3	-	TRBD2	TGTGCCAGCAGCCAACCACTAGCGGGGGGGCCCACAGATACGCAGTATTTT	CASSQPLAGGPTDTQYF
TRBV5-5	TRBJ2-1	once	TRBD2	TGTGCCAGCAGCTTGGGAGCGGGGGAATCAGTTGAGCAGTTCTTC	CASSLGAGESVEQFF
TRBV2	TRBJ1-2	-	-	TGTGCCAGCAGAGACAGGATCTATGGCTACACCTTC	CASRDRIYGYTF
TRBV4-1	TRBJ1-2	-	-	TGCGCCAGCAGCCTAGGGGACTCAAGCGACTATGGCTACACCTTC	CASSLGDSSDYGYTF
TRBV4-1	TRBJ2-1	-	TRBD2	TGCGCCAGCAGCCTCTCCCCTATGGGACTACCTTACAATGAGCAGTTCTTC	CASSLSPMGLPYNEQFF
TRBV30	TRBJ1-2	-	TRBD1	TGTGCCTGGAGAGGACAGGGGTGGGACGGCGGCTACACCTTC	CAWRGQGWDGGYTF
TRBV11-2	TRBJ2-2	-	-	TGTGCCAGCAGCCAAGGACTATTTCGGGCGACCGGGGAGCTGTTTTTT	CASSQGLFRATGELFF
TRBV5-4	TRBJ1-3	-	-	TGTGCCAGCAGCAGCAAATCTGCGGGAAACACCATATATTTT	CASSSKSAGNTIYF
TRBV29-1	TRBJ1-1	-	TRBD1	TGCAGCGTCGGACAGGGAGGGAACACTGAAGCTTTCTTT	CSVGQGGNTEAFF
TRBV11-1	TRBJ1-2	-	-	TGTGCCAGCAGCCCTACCGGCCAAGGATTTGGCTACACCTTC	CASSPTGQGFGYTF
TRBV6-5	TRBJ2-2	-	-	TGTGCCAGCAGTTACTCCCGTCGGGGGGAGCTGTTTTTT	CASSYSRRGELFF
TRBV18	TRBJ1-5	once	-	TGTGCCAGCTCACCAGGGACCATTTCTCAGCCCCAGCATTTT	CASSPGTISQPQHF
TRBV11-3	TRBJ2-7	-	-	TGTGCCAGCAGCTTATATAGTTCCTACGAGCAGTACTTC	CASSLYSSYEQYF